This T cell receptor beta chain was sequenced for a study of blood T cell repertoires in COVID-19. This clone was found once. This CDR3 has 15 residues. Original processing methods: Scientists estimated how many nucleated cells there were by amplifying reference gene primers. Assay used: immunoSEQ multiplex PCR; TCRdb lists only in-frame clones, some missing. V and J calls and clone size follow that table, whereas D and trimming were derived from the DNA. The sample shows about 460,000 clones, approximately 90% of them seen only once. The chain uses TRBV21-1 and TRBJ1-5; TRBD1, the D gene given by the table, was not confirmed from the DNA. TRBV21-1 constitutes a pseudogene. This receptor was identified in an older woman who had recovered from COVID-19. Input material: PBMCs or T cells enriched from blood (not recorded which). CDR3 protein: CASSFTTGLEQPQHF. DNA of the CDR3: TGTGCCAGCAGCTTCACTACAGGGCTCGAACAGCCCCAGCATTTT.